This T cell receptor (beta chain) was sequenced during a study of control samples from healthy donors and cancer patients. The V and J ends lost 4 bases and 2 bases respectively, with 17 bases between them. CDR3 length: 16 residues. Germline values: CDR1 LGHNA, CDR2 YSLEER. TCRdb keeps only in-frame clones here, not all; method: immunoSEQ multiplex PCR. The sample has approximately 100,000 clones, about 84% seen once. The receptor was isolated from a woman aged 40 to 50 in good health. The sample taken for sequencing was blood. The rearrangement links TRBV4-3 to TRBJ1-1; a possible D gene is TRBD1 (5 bases). For the CDR3, the DNA is TGCGCCAGCAGCCGACAGCTAAGACAGACCAACACTGAAGCTTTCTTT. Encoded protein: CASSRQLRQTNTEAFF.